The rows below give T cell receptor beta chains drawn from one sample of a study of T-cell reconstitution after alpha-beta-depleted transplantation in children. TCRdb used MiXCR to reprocess the PCR reads, holding one entry per CDR3 protein. The data contain 450,000 to 600,000 distinct CDR3 sequences, roughly 13% of them singletons. The source was PBMCs, mostly from graft donor cells, collected 360 days after TCRalphabeta/CD19-depleted stem cell transplant. The receptor source for this set is a male patient younger than 18 who had a stem cell transplant for acute myeloid leukemia, so the T cells may come from the graft donor. Each CDR3 is given with its conserved first and last residue. D genes are given only for firm matches. Size values are once, few and many counts, or a class for expanded clones, and some rows have none.

>TRBJ2-5|TRBV20-1|many|.
CSARDGGLKETQYF
TGCAGTGCTAGAGATGGTGGACTAAAAGAGACCCAGTACTTC
>TRBJ2-3|TRBV29-1|few|TRBD2
CSVEDGLAGGTDTQYF
TGCAGCGTTGAAGATGGACTAGCGGGGGGCACAGATACGCAGTATTTT
>TRBJ2-3|TRBV30|few|.
CAWSETLSGTQYF
TGTGCCTGGAGCGAAACACTCTCCGGGACGCAGTATTTT
>TRBJ1-3|TRBV5-1|.|.
CASSYANDPGSGNTIYF
TGCGCCAGCAGCTACGCCAATGACCCGGGCTCTGGAAACACCATATATTTT
>TRBJ2-1|TRBV20-1|.|.
CSARAWAVTYNEQFF
TGCAGTGCTAGAGCCTGGGCGGTAACCTACAATGAGCAGTTCTTC
>TRBJ2-2|TRBV9|.|TRBD1
CASSVDRGITGELFF
TGTGCCAGCAGCGTAGACAGGGGAATCACCGGGGAGCTGTTTTTT
>TRBJ2-7|TRBV15|few|.
CATSRDRAPGGGSYEQYF
TGTGCCACCAGCAGAGATAGGGCTCCCGGTGGGGGCTCCTACGAGCAGTACTTC
>TRBJ2-3|TRBV4-2|few|.
CASSQDLRYGRGGSDTQYF
TGTGCCAGCAGCCAAGATTTACGGTATGGACGGGGCGGTTCGGATACGCAGTATTTT
>TRBJ2-1|TRBV6-2/TRBV6-3|.|.
CASSYGPHRDEQFF
TGTGCCAGCAGTTACGGTCCCCATAGGGATGAGCAGTTCTTC
>TRBJ1-2|TRBV21-1|few|.
CASSLRGPLSGFVYGYTF
TGTGCCAGCAGCCTCCGGGGTCCCCTTAGCGGGTTCGTCTATGGCTACACCTTC
>TRBJ1-6|TRBV12-3/TRBV12-4|many|.
CASSRQGPYSPLHF
TGTGCCAGTAGTCGGCAGGGGCCCTATTCACCCCTCCACTTT
>TRBJ1-1|TRBV11-2|many|.
CASSLNFLNTEAFF
TGTGCCAGCAGCTTAAACTTCCTGAACACTGAAGCTTTCTTT
>TRBJ2-1|TRBV18|.|TRBD2
CASSPGRTSGSREQFF
TGTGCCAGCTCACCAGGAAGGACTAGCGGGAGCCGTGAGCAGTTCTTC
>TRBJ1-2|TRBV20-1|.|.
CSARALRDTANYGYTF
TGCAGTGCTAGAGCCCTACGGGACACCGCTAACTATGGCTACACCTTC
>TRBJ2-3|TRBV29-1|.|.
CSMGGGRATDTQYF
TGCAGCATGGGGGGCGGGAGAGCGACAGATACGCAGTATTTT
>TRBJ2-7|TRBV20-1|few|TRBD1
CSARDQGRGLDEQYF
TGCAGTGCTAGAGATCAGGGCAGGGGGCTTGACGAGCAGTACTTC
>TRBJ1-5|TRBV19|.|.
CASSIGAGNSNQPQHF
TGTGCCAGTAGTATTGGGGCAGGGAATAGCAATCAGCCCCAGCATTTT
>TRBJ1-5|TRBV2|few|.
CASSVTLGSNQPQHF
TGTGCCAGCAGTGTAACACTGGGAAGCAATCAGCCCCAGCATTTT
>TRBJ2-2|TRBV5-1|many|TRBD1
CADRDRITGELFF
TGCGCCGACCGGGACAGGATAACCGGGGAGCTGTTTTTT
>TRBJ2-5|TRBV20-1|.|TRBD2
CSALGLAGVWQETQYF
TGCAGTGCCCTGGGACTAGCGGGAGTATGGCAAGAGACCCAGTACTTC
>TRBJ2-3|TRBV20-1|.|TRBD2
CSARAVAGLADTQYF
TGCAGTGCTAGAGCGGTAGCGGGACTCGCAGATACGCAGTATTTT
>TRBJ2-7|TRBV25-1|.|TRBD2
CASSGEGISGLPINGRYEQYF
TGTGCCAGCAGTGGGGAGGGAATATCGGGACTACCAATAAACGGTCGCTACGAGCAGTACTTC
>TRBJ2-7|TRBV28|many|TRBD1
CASRRTGWGREYF
TGTGCCAGCAGGCGGACAGGGTGGGGTAGGGAGTACTTC
>TRBJ2-2|TRBV20-1|once|TRBD2
CSAGRLAGGTGELFF
TGCAGTGCGGGAAGACTAGCGGGTGGCACCGGGGAGCTGTTTTTT
>TRBJ2-5|TRBV11-1|.|.
CASSSKLTQETQYF
TGTGCCAGCAGCTCGAAGCTTACCCAAGAGACCCAGTACTTC
>TRBJ2-7|TRBV3-1|many|TRBD2
CATGLAGNYEQYF
TGTGCCACCGGACTAGCGGGAAACTACGAGCAGTACTTC
>TRBJ2-7|TRBV21-1|few|.
CASPQKADTYEQYF
TGTGCCAGCCCGCAAAAGGCAGACACCTACGAGCAGTACTTC
>TRBJ1-4|TRBV7-9|.|.
CASSAPGEKLFF
TGTGCCAGCAGCGCTCCAGGCGAAAAACTGTTTTTT
>TRBJ2-2|TRBV12-3/TRBV12-4|.|TRBD2
CASTVTSATGELFF
TGTGCCAGCACCGTAACTAGCGCCACCGGGGAGCTGTTTTTT
>TRBJ2-7|TRBV12-3/TRBV12-4|many|.
CASNGYGYSGEQYF
TGTGCCAGCAACGGTTATGGATACTCGGGCGAGCAGTACTTC
>TRBJ2-7|TRBV18|few|.
CASSPQPSAGPGGYEQYF
TGTGCCAGCTCACCCCAACCATCTGCAGGCCCCGGAGGTTACGAGCAGTACTTC
>TRBJ2-7|TRBV28|many|.
CASRSQANEQYF
TGTGCCAGCAGATCACAGGCGAACGAGCAGTACTTC
>TRBJ2-2|TRBV12-3/TRBV12-4|many|TRBD2
CASSPWTSGRPGGGELFF
TGTGCCAGCAGTCCTTGGACTAGCGGGAGGCCTGGAGGCGGGGAGCTGTTTTTT
>TRBJ2-1|TRBV12-3/TRBV12-4|.|.
CASSLLGGEAGYNEQFF
TGTGCCAGCAGTTTGTTAGGGGGAGAGGCTGGTTACAATGAGCAGTTCTTC
>TRBJ1-1|TRBV28|few|.
CASSSQGGTEAFF
TGTGCCAGCAGTTCCCAGGGTGGAACTGAAGCTTTCTTT
>TRBJ2-7|TRBV7-2|few|.
CASSSRDLGEREYF
TGTGCCAGCAGCTCCCGGGACTTGGGAGAGAGGGAGTACTTC
>TRBJ2-7|TRBV7-2|.|TRBD2
CASSSRRGGAYEQYF
TGTGCCAGCAGCTCGCGGCGCGGGGGTGCCTACGAGCAGTACTTC
>TRBJ2-1|TRBV19|.|.
CASRPGHLRLGYNEQFF
TGTGCCAGTAGACCGGGACACCTAAGGCTAGGCTACAATGAGCAGTTCTTC
>TRBJ2-3|TRBV12-3/TRBV12-4|.|TRBD2
CASSLAPGLGTDTQYF
TGTGCCAGCAGTTTAGCGCCGGGACTAGGCACAGATACGCAGTATTTT
>TRBJ1-5|TRBV12-3/TRBV12-4|.|.
CASSLVLEGASNQPQHF
TGTGCCAGCAGTTTAGTACTCGAAGGTGCTAGCAATCAGCCCCAGCATTTT
>TRBJ2-2|TRBV28|.|TRBD2
CASSSIYPGTSPDTGELFF
TGTGCCAGCAGTTCAATATACCCTGGGACTAGCCCTGACACCGGGGAGCTGTTTTTT
>TRBJ2-3|TRBV4-3|many|.
CASSQVSLGLADTQYF
TGCGCCAGCAGCCAAGTCTCCCTCGGGCTTGCAGATACGCAGTATTTT
>TRBJ2-3|TRBV10-3|.|TRBD1
CAIRGLDRGTDTQYF
TGTGCCATCAGAGGGTTGGACAGGGGAACGGATACGCAGTATTTT
>TRBJ2-7|TRBV29-1|few|.
CSVEWHPYEQYF
TGCAGCGTTGAATGGCACCCCTACGAGCAGTACTTC
>TRBJ2-2|TRBV29-1|.|.
CSVEDRAQGSGELFF
TGCAGCGTTGAAGATCGGGCCCAGGGTTCCGGGGAGCTGTTTTTT
>TRBJ1-6|TRBV3-1|.|.
CASSQVLPRESPLHF
TGTGCCAGCAGCCAAGTTCTCCCCCGTGAGTCACCCCTCCACTTT
>TRBJ2-5|TRBV12-3/TRBV12-4|few|.
CASSFSVRETQYF
TGTGCCAGCAGTTTTTCAGTAAGGGAGACCCAGTACTTC
>TRBJ2-7|TRBV4-3|few|TRBD2
CASSQDDRRGAPYEQYF
TGCGCCAGCAGCCAAGATGATCGGCGGGGGGCGCCCTACGAGCAGTACTTC
>TRBJ2-1|TRBV20-1|.|TRBD2
CSASASGAYNEQFF
TGCAGTGCTAGTGCTAGCGGGGCCTACAATGAGCAGTTCTTC
>TRBJ2-2|TRBV9|few|TRBD1
CASSVEAGQAGGELFF
TGTGCCAGCAGCGTAGAGGCGGGACAGGCGGGCGGGGAGCTGTTTTTT
>TRBJ2-7|TRBV7-2|.|TRBD2
CASSLVGLAGGEQYF
TGTGCCAGCAGCTTAGTCGGGCTAGCGGGAGGCGAGCAGTACTTC
>TRBJ2-3|TRBV6-1|.|.
CASSQQPIKATQYF
TGTGCCAGCAGTCAACAACCAATTAAGGCTACGCAGTATTTT